This T cell receptor (beta chain) is drawn from a study of regulatory T cells in long-lasting Graves disease. Study background: Persistent cases were those of Graves' disease that involved over 5 years of antithyroid drugs with positive TSH receptor antibodies.

Described time point: persistent/refractory GD, antithyroid drugs over 5 years with positive TRAb. Extracted RNA from PBMCs served as the source of the TCR library. The peripheral blood volume drawn was 8.5 to 9 milliliters, and it was collected into EDTA tubes. Regarding the study as a whole: Between persistent patients, around 2,900 public clonotypes were shared, exceeding the approximately 900 shared between new patients. Persistent disease exhibited a predilection for TRBV28, TRBJ1-2 and TRBJ2-5.

This CDR3 is built from 15 residues. Deletions cut 4 bases from V and 0 bases from J, with 10 bases between. Germline V gene data show CDR1 as MNHEY and CDR2 as SVGAGI. The authors built TCR beta libraries using iRepertoire HTBI primers and Arm-PCR of CDR3 regions. TCRdb reprocessed the multiplex PCR reads via MiXCR and lists one record per CDR3 protein. The table records 350,000 to 450,000 distinct CDR3 sequences, less than 25% of them present only once. Comments on this clonotype: Its antigen is unidentified.

The source was peripheral blood mononuclear cells (PBMCs), collected when the disease was refractory, from a patient treated with antithyroid drugs. The clonotype was recovered from a female donor with Graves disease. V is TRBV6-5 and J is TRBJ1-5; TRBD1 might be the D (6 bases). This CDR3 is CASSLTGISNQPQHF. The CDR3 coding sequence is TGTGCCAGCAGTTTGACAGGAATTAGCAATCAGCCCCAGCATTTT.